This T cell receptor beta chain is drawn from a study of identical twins. Study results and caveats: Conclusions relied on cross-sectional statistical analysis, not following the same donors.

Germline values: CDR1 KGHSH, CDR2 LQKENI. V lost 3 bases to trimming and J lost 6 bases; unmatched junction nucleotides: 6. CDR3 length: 16 amino acids. Template switching added a universal primer binding site, and final cDNA carried unique molecular identifiers. MiXCR, applied by TCRdb to the 5' RACE reads, yields one record per CDR3 protein. Here the sample spans about 490,000 distinct CDR3 sequences, 12% to 15% being singletons. This clonotype was counted only a few times. The target antigen is unknown. This sample also belongs to another study, concerning yellow fever vaccine responses in identical twins.

The specimen sequenced was CD4+ T cells sorted from blood. The V gene is TRBV18, the J gene TRBJ2-1; 12 nucleotides align to TRBD2. This sequence was found in a woman under 30 in good health. The CDR3 DNA is TGTGCCAGCTCACCCCTGGGGACTAGCGGGCCCAATGAGCAGTTCTTC. Encoded protein: CASSPLGTSGPNEQFF.